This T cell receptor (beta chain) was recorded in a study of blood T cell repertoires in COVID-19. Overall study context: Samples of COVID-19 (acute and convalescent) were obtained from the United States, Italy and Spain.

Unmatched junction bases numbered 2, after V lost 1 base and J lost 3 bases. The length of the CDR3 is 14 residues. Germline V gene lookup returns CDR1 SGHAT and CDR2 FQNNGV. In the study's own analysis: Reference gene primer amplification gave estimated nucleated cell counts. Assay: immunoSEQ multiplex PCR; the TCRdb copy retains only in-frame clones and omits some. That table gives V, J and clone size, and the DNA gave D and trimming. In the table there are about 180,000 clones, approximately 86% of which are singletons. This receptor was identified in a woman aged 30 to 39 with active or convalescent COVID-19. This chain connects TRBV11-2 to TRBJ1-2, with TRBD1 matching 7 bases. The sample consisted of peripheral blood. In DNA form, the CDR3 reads TGTGCCAGCAGCTTAGCCGGGACAGACTATGGCTACACCTTC. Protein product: CASSLAGTDYGYTF. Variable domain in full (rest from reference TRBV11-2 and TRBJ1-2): EAGVAQSPRYKIIEKRQSVAFWCNPISGHATLYWYQQILGQGPKLLIQFQNNGVVDDSQLPKDRFSAERLKGVDSTLKIQPAKLEDSAVYLCASSLAGTDYGYTFGSGTRLTVV.